The sequence of this TCR beta chain was determined in a study of cytomegalovirus exposure and HLA in healthy donors. General study results and limits: It was shown in a later analysis that HLA-associated TCR beta chains were more clonally expanded than other, equally common chains. A few CMV-associated chains were confirmed in vitro to be specific for CMV antigens. A few V segments could not be told apart, such as TRBV6-2 and TRBV6-3, and were left out. Later genetic work tied a missense DCLRE1C variant to beta-chain V and J trimming.

13 Jbeta primers and 60 Vbeta primers were used for the PCR. Assay: immunoSEQ multiplex PCR; the TCRdb copy retains only in-frame clones and omits some. The data contain roughly 100,000 clones, 78% of them singletons. A remark on this clone: Its antigen is undetermined.

The V and J ends lost 0 bases and 4 bases respectively, with 7 bases between them. The CDR3 totals 14 residues. Germline values: CDR1 SGDLS, CDR2 YYNGEE. The material sequenced was PBMCs. This TCR came from a man aged 25-45 years in good health and CMV-seronegative. The chain joins TRBV9 to TRBJ2-2; unclear D gene. CDR3 coding DNA: TGTGCCAGCAGCGTAGACAGAACCACCGGGGAGCTGTTTTTT. It is translated as CASSVDRTTGELFF. The full variable domain, rest sourced from reference TRBV9 and TRBJ2-2, is DSGVTQTPKHLITATGQRVTLRCSPRSGDLSVYWYQQSLDQGLQFLIQYYNGEERAKGNILERFSAQQFPDLHSELNLSSLELGDSALYFCASSVDRTTGELFFGEGSRLTVL.